This passage covers 20 T cell receptor beta chains from one sample sequenced in a study of sequential checkpoint blockade in melanoma. Sequenced by immunoSEQ multiplex PCR; TCRdb stores in-frame clones only, minus some. The sample shows 4,000 or so clones, around 19% of them seen only once. Treatment in this sample: randomized to nivolumab then ipilimumab (arm A) or the reverse (arm B). The specimen comprised tumor tissue (inferred from file names), sampled from a patient given nivolumab and ipilimumab in sequence. Every receptor here comes from a human patient with melanoma. Some clones in this sample may be carry-over from other donors' samples.

This chain connects TRBV27 to TRBJ1-3; possibly TRBD1 for D (5 bases). The V and J ends lost 2 bases and 0 bases respectively, with 20 bases between them. Germline CDR1 reads MNHEY; CDR2 reads SMNVEV (reference sequence). This CDR3 comprises 19 residues. CDR3 in amino acids: CASSLEFLGRDYSGNTIYF. The DNA of the CDR3 is TGTGCCAGCAGTTTAGAATTCTTGGGCAGGGACTACTCTGGAAACACCATATATTTT.

The sample holds a few counts of this clone. V gene TRBV6-8 combines with J gene TRBJ1-5; 7 bases agree with TRBD1. Looked up from germline, CDR1 is MNHGY and CDR2 is SAAAGT. V was clipped by 1 base and J by 5 bases; unmatched bases: 11. This CDR3 region has 17 residues. The CDR3 here is CASSYLLTGRAYQPQHF. The CDR3, as DNA: TGTGCCAGCAGTTACTTGTTGACAGGGCGAGCATATCAGCCCCAGCATTTT.

The V call is TRBV6-8, the J call TRBJ2-7, with D perhaps matching TRBD1 (6 bases). CDR1 is MNHGY and CDR2 is SAAAGT in the germline V gene. V dropped 6 bases and J dropped 3 bases, with 15 bases sitting between them. The CDR3 length is 14 residues. The CDR3 region is CASRTDRTDYEQYF. The CDR3 DNA reads TGTGCCAGCAGAACCGACAGGACCGACTACGAGCAGTACTTC.

This clone has more than one count but fewer than ten. This sequence joins TRBV30 and TRBJ1-1; TRBD1 aligns across 8 bases. The germline V gene has CDR1 GTSNPN and CDR2 SVGIG (reference sequence). There are 16 residues in the CDR3. V lost 2 bases, J lost 1 base, and 9 bases stayed unmatched. CDR3 sequence reads: CAWSINTGGSNTEAFF. CDR3 nucleotide sequence: TGTGCCTGGAGTATAAACACAGGGGGTTCGAACACTGAAGCTTTCTTT.

The chain links TRBV5-1 to TRBJ1-2, with 7 bases fitting TRBD1. The CDR3 loop spans 14 amino acids. Per the germline V gene, CDR1 is SGHRS and CDR2 is YFSETQ. With V trimmed by 2 bases and J by 3 bases, 4 bases remained unmatched. The CDR3: CASSFTGVDYGYTF. In DNA, the CDR3 is TGCGCCAGCAGCTTCACAGGGGTGGACTATGGCTACACCTTC. The full variable domain, its missing parts supplied by reference TRBV5-1 and TRBJ1-2, is KAGVTQTPRYLIKTRGQQVTLSCSPISGHRSVSWYQQTPGQGLQFLFEYFSETQRNKGNFPGRFSGRQFSNSRSEMNVSTLELGDSALYLCASSFTGVDYGYTFGSGTRLTVV.

There are a few counts of this clone. This chain connects TRBV6-8 to TRBJ1-1, with D perhaps matching TRBD1 (5 bases). This CDR3 spans 18 amino acids. V gave up 0 bases and J gave up 3 bases, with 20 bases separating them. In germline, CDR1 is MNHGY, CDR2 SAAAGT. DNA of the CDR3: TGTGCCAGCAGTTACTCCCCGCATTGGGCGGGGCGAGACACTGAAGCTTTCTTT. This translates into CASSYSPHWAGRDTEAFF.

The rearrangement uses TRBV5-1 and TRBJ2-7; 9 positions match TRBD1. There are 14 residues in the CDR3. The junction had 5 bases not matched to a gene; V was cut back by 2 bases and J by 5 bases. Germline V gene lookup returns CDR1 SGHRS and CDR2 YFSETQ. CDR3 coding DNA: TGCGCCAGCAGCTTCACAGGGGGCAACGACGAGCAGTACTTC. As protein: CASSFTGGNDEQYF.

At least ten counts were recorded for this clone. The chain has TRBV4-1 and TRBJ2-7, with 7 nucleotides matching TRBD1. Germline V lookup: CDR1 MGHRA, CDR2 YSYEKL. This CDR3 is built from 14 residues. The V gene end was trimmed by 4 bases and the J gene end by 4 bases; junction bases not matched to a gene: 7. This chain's CDR3 is CASSPPGQSYEQYF. CDR3 DNA sequence: TGCGCCAGCAGCCCACCGGGACAGAGTTACGAGCAGTACTTC.

The chain uses TRBV18 and TRBJ2-3; the match to TRBD2 covers 7 bases. The CDR3 runs to 16 residues. CDR1 is KGHSH and CDR2 is LQKENI in the germline V gene. V trimming: 0 bases; J trimming: 1 base; junction bases outside the gene matches: 4. This CDR3 is CASSPPASGGTDTQYF. Written as DNA, the CDR3 is TGTGCCAGCTCACCACCGGCTAGCGGAGGCACAGATACGCAGTATTTT.

In this sample, this clone turned up many times. The rearrangement uses TRBV11-3 and TRBJ1-2; tentatively, D is TRBD1 (5 bases). The CDR3 has 14 residues. Trimming shortened V by 5 bases and J by 2 bases, and 12 bases separated the two germline ends. Germline lookup yields CDR1 SGHNT and CDR2 YENEEA. CDR3: CASSAETANYGYTF. For the CDR3, the DNA is TGTGCCAGCAGCGCCGAGACAGCCAACTATGGCTACACCTTC. Looking up the rest from reference TRBV11-3 and TRBJ1-2 gives the full variable domain: EAGVVQSPRYKIIEKKQPVAFWCNPISGHNTLYWYLQNLGQGPELLIRYENEEAVDDSQLPKDRFSAERLKGVDSTLKIQPAELGDSAVYLCASSAETANYGYTFGSGTRLTVV.

Only a few counts were recorded for this clone. The chain couples TRBV9 to TRBJ2-6; D tentatively reads TRBD1 or TRBD2 (5 bases each). Per germline, CDR1 SGDLS and CDR2 YYNGEE. V lost 5 bases to trimming and J lost 2 bases, with 14 bases between them. CDR3 length: 16 amino acids. The CDR3 coding sequence is TGTGCCAGCAGTGAGGGGTTAAAAGCTGGGGCCAACGTCCTGACTTTC. It is translated as CASSEGLKAGANVLTF.

This clone was picked up many times. V is TRBV11-3 and J is TRBJ2-2; D is unresolved. Germline assignment: CDR1 SGHNT and CDR2 YENEEA. The CDR3 extends over 14 amino acids. Trimming left V 5 bases short and J 2 bases short, with 9 bases between. CDR3 in DNA: TGTGCCAGCAGCACCGGGCCTAACACCGGGGAGCTGTTTTTT. Protein: CASSTGPNTGELFF.

This clone was seen many times. The chain joins TRBV11-3 to TRBJ1-1, with unresolved D. This CDR3 has 14 amino acids. Per the germline V gene, CDR1 is SGHNT and CDR2 is YENEEA. Trimming took 4 bases from V and 4 from J, leaving 13 bases between them. The CDR3 DNA reads TGTGCCAGCAGCTCACGAGTAGGCGGCACTGAAGCTTTCTTT. Translation: CASSSRVGGTEAFF.

This clone appeared a few times. The chain carries TRBV12-5 and TRBJ1-2; D is unclear. The germline V and J ends were trimmed by 5 bases and 8 bases, with 18 bases remaining between them. The CDR3 totals 14 residues. Germline lookup yields CDR1 LGHNT and CDR2 FRNRAP. CDR3 residues: CASGPPLSPGGYTF. The CDR3 DNA sequence: TGTGCTAGTGGTCCCCCCCTATCCCCGGGGGGCTACACCTTC.

J is TRBJ1-4 and V is TRBV15, with TRBD1 matching 8 bases. Germline-derived CDR1 and CDR2 are LNHNV and YYDKDF (reference sequence). V lost 5 bases and J lost 7; bases outside the gene matches: 9. The CDR3 has 15 amino acids. The CDR3 bases are TGTGCCACCAGCGCATCCAGGGGGCGCGGTGAAAAACTGTTTTTT. Encoded protein: CATSASRGRGEKLFF.

The rearrangement links TRBV11-3 to TRBJ1-6, with a possible D match to TRBD1 (6 bases). This CDR3 comprises 15 residues. Looked up from germline, CDR1 is SGHNT and CDR2 is YENEEA. V lost 5 bases and J lost 9, with 17 bases in between. The CDR3 protein is CASSEIQGRGSPLHF. The CDR3, as DNA: TGTGCCAGCAGCGAGATACAGGGAAGGGGTTCACCCCTCCACTTT.

This clone has a handful of counts. Germline and junction disagree at one end, which may indicate a read error. The chain employs TRBV9 and TRBJ2-2, with D uncertain. The length of the CDR3 is 12 residues. Germline V gives CDR1 SGDLS, CDR2 YYNGEE. DNA of the CDR3: TGTGCCAGCAGTGTAGAGCCCGGGGAGCTGTTTTTT. Encoded protein: CASSVEPGELFF.

DNA of the CDR3: TGTGCCAGCAGTCCCCGGACAGCGAAGAATTCACCCCTCCACTTT. Its protein product is CASSPRTAKNSPLHF. The rearrangement joins TRBV6-8 to TRBJ1-6; tentative D call: TRBD1 (6 bases). Looked up from germline, CDR1 is MNHGY and CDR2 is SAAAGT. This CDR3 has 15 residues. Trimming stripped 5 bases from V and 7 bases from J, with 15 bases between.

The chain couples TRBV12-1 to TRBJ2-5; TRBD2 is taken as the D call from the table, unchecked against the DNA. TRBV12-1 is labeled a pseudogene. This CDR3 is 13 amino acids long. CDR3 nucleotides: TGTGCCAGCAGTCCTATATGGGGGGAGGCCCAGTACTTC. It encodes CASSPIWGEAQYF.

The chain has TRBV28 and TRBJ2-7; weak D call: TRBD1 (6 bases). V gave up 6 bases and J gave up 0 bases, with 9 bases separating them. Germline CDR1 and CDR2: MDHEN and SYDVKM. This CDR3 is 13 amino acids long. The CDR3 region has the DNA TGTGCCAGCAGGGGGGCAGGCTCCTACGAGCAGTACTTC. Its protein is CASRGAGSYEQYF.